This passage covers 14 T cell receptor beta chains from one sample sequenced in a study of blood T cell repertoires in COVID-19. Here immunoSEQ multiplex PCR was the method, and the copy in TCRdb shows in-frame clones only, minus some. The sample has 60,000 to 85,000 clones, 70% to 90% seen once; the top ten hold around 3.6%. The sample comprised peripheral blood. These receptor sequences come from a woman in her 50s with COVID-19, enrolled during active disease.

The V gene is TRBV28, the J gene TRBJ2-6, with 9 bases that match TRBD1. Looked up from germline, CDR1 is MDHEN and CDR2 is SYDVKM. This CDR3 comprises 19 residues. Trimming cost V 4 bases and J 2 bases; bases outside gene matches: 12. The CDR3: CASSSPAGQGITGANVLTF. The CDR3 nucleotides read TGTGCCAGCAGTTCCCCCGCCGGACAGGGGATAACTGGGGCCAACGTCCTGACTTTC.

The rearrangement joins TRBV19 to TRBJ2-5; tentative D call: TRBD2 (5 bases). The V end was cut by 3 bases, the J end by 0 bases, with 14 bases between. The CDR3 is 16 amino acids. Germline-derived CDR1 and CDR2 are LNHDA and SQIVND (reference sequence). CDR3 DNA: TGTGCCAGTAGTATCTCCATACTGGAGGACCAAGAGACCCAGTACTTC. Its protein product is CASSISILEDQETQYF.

The V gene is TRBV5-1, the J gene TRBJ2-7; the match to TRBD2 covers 10 bases. The trim removed 0 bases at V and 2 bases at J, leaving 8 bases unmatched. CDR1 and CDR2 (germline): SGHRS, YFSETQ. There are 17 residues in the CDR3. The DNA for the CDR3 is TGCGCCAGCAGCTTGGAGCTAGCGGGAGTTTCTCCCTACGAGCAGTACTTC. As protein: CASSLELAGVSPYEQYF.

The chain combines TRBV4-1 with TRBJ1-2, with TRBD1 identical over 10 bases. V was pared by 3 bases and J by 6 bases, with 7 bases of the junction left unmatched. CDR3 length: 15 residues. From germline, CDR1 is MGHRA and CDR2 YSYEKL. This chain's CDR3 is CASSHIGQGGDGYTF. CDR3 bases: TGCGCCAGCAGCCACATAGGACAGGGGGGAGATGGCTACACCTTC.

V is TRBV7-3 and J is TRBJ1-1; D remains unclear. The germline V gene has CDR1 SGHTA and CDR2 FQGTGA. CDR3 length: 15 amino acids. V lost 5 bases and J lost 10, with 23 bases in between. In DNA form, the CDR3 reads TGTGCCAGCAGCCCGGAGTCAGCTTCAACGCCTAGAGCTTTCTTT. This encodes CASSPESASTPRAFF.

This clone was seen more than once but under ten times. CDR3 nucleotide sequence: TGTGCCAGCAGCCCCCGGACAGGGTATAACACCGGGGAGCTGTTTTTT. Residues: CASSPRTGYNTGELFF. J is TRBJ2-2 and V is TRBV5-5; 8 bases fit TRBD1. Trimming cost V 4 bases and J 2 bases; bases outside gene matches: 7. Germline CDR1 reads SGHKS; CDR2 reads YYEKEE (reference sequence). CDR3 length equals 16 residues.

The chain employs TRBV24-1 and TRBJ1-2, with D perhaps matching TRBD1 (6 bases). The V end was cut by 5 bases, the J end by 6 bases, with 18 bases between. The CDR3 extends over 15 amino acids. CDR1 is KGHDR and CDR2 is SFDVKD in the germline V gene. The CDR3 nucleotides are TGTGCCACCAGTGCCTTTACTCAGGGGAGAGATGGCTACACCTTC. Its translation is CATSAFTQGRDGYTF.

V and J are TRBV18 and TRBJ1-1; TRBD1 aligns across 9 bases. Germline CDR1 reads KGHSH; CDR2 reads LQKENI. CDR3 length: 14 residues. Trimming took 6 bases from V and 4 from J; bases not matched to a gene: 6. CDR3: CASSPGQGITEAFF. Written as DNA, the CDR3 is TGTGCCAGCTCGCCGGGACAGGGAATCACTGAAGCTTTCTTT. The whole variable domain, remainder taken from reference TRBV18 and TRBJ1-1, is NAGVMQNPRHLVRRRGQEARLRCSPMKGHSHVYWYRQLPEEGLKFMVYLQKENIIDESGMPKERFSAEFPKEGPSILRIQQVVRGDSAAYFCASSPGQGITEAFFGQGTRLTVV.

The chain recombines TRBV14 with TRBJ2-1; 9 positions match TRBD1. The CDR3 is 14 amino acids. The J segment lost 4 bases and the V segment lost 3 bases, leaving 1 base of the junction unmatched. Germline V gene data show CDR1 as SGHDN and CDR2 as FVKESK. This CDR3 is CASSQDRGYNEQFF. For the CDR3, the DNA is TGTGCCAGCAGCCAGGACAGGGGTTACAATGAGCAGTTCTTC.

The V call is TRBV5-6, the J call TRBJ1-1; possibly TRBD1 for D (5 bases). The CDR3 sequence is 14 residues long. Germline V gives CDR1 SGHDT, CDR2 YYEEEE. The germline V and J ends were trimmed by 7 bases and 0 bases, with 13 bases remaining between them. CDR3: CASQLRVMNTEAFF. The CDR3 coding sequence is TGTGCCAGCCAACTCAGGGTCATGAACACTGAAGCTTTCTTT.

This clone came up a few times. The chain has TRBV15 and TRBJ1-6; D is unresolved. Trimming cost V 5 bases and J 6 bases, with 11 bases left between them. Germline CDR1 reads LNHNV; CDR2 reads YYDKDF (reference sequence). This CDR3 spans 14 amino acids. The CDR3 sequence is CATSRVGPNSPLHF. CDR3 coding DNA: TGTGCCACCAGCCGGGTCGGCCCTAATTCACCCCTCCACTTT.

This clone was found a few times. The chain combines TRBV3-1 (or the pseudogene TRBV3-2) with TRBJ1-5, with D tentatively TRBD1 (6 bases). Trimming cost V 1 base and J 4 bases, with 11 bases left between them. The CDR3 contains 15 residues. Germline V gene sequence: CDR1 LGHDT, CDR2 YNNKEL (reference sequence). Here the CDR3 reads CASSQAPGANQPQHF. The CDR3 bases are TGTGCCAGCAGCCAAGCACCAGGGGCGAATCAGCCCCAGCATTTT.

Only one count was recorded for this clone. The chain joins TRBV28 to TRBJ2-7; D not certain. Looked up from germline, CDR1 is MDHEN and CDR2 is SYDVKM. Trimming took 3 bases from V and 6 from J, leaving 18 bases between them. There are 15 residues in the CDR3. The CDR3 DNA follows: TGTGCCAGCAGTTTGGCGCGGCCCTATCCCAGCGAGCAGTACTTC. As protein: CASSLARPYPSEQYF. The entire variable domain, with the rest obtained from reference TRBV28 and TRBJ2-7, is as follows: DVKVTQSSRYLVKRTGEKVFLECVQDMDHENMFWYRQDPGLGLRLIYFSYDVKMKEKGDIPEGYSVSREKKERFSLILESASTNQTSMYLCASSLARPYPSEQYFGPGTRLTVT.

This clone appeared once. The chain couples TRBV11-2 to TRBJ2-7; possibly TRBD2 for D (6 bases). From germline, CDR1 is SGHAT and CDR2 FQNNGV. This CDR3 is built from 15 residues. V dropped 5 bases and J dropped 3 bases, with 17 bases sitting between them. The CDR3 DNA reads TGTGCCAGCAGCGCATCCCCCGGGAGTTACTACGAGCAGTACTTC. Translation gives CASSASPGSYYEQYF.